A selection of T cell receptor beta chains follows, all from one sample in a study of human T cells and chemical hapten exposure. TCRdb called the RACE reads again in MiXCR, with one record for every CDR3 protein. The sample has approximately 34,000 distinct CDR3 sequences; just under 6.5% are singletons. The starting material was whole blood, obtained in connection with sensitization to the hapten diphenylcyclopropenone (DPC). All receptors come from a woman between 25 and 40 years old with alopecia areata. Some clones in this sample may be carry-over from other donors' samples. Each CDR3 is given with its conserved first and last residue. D genes are given only for firm matches. The listing skips clone size in some rows; elsewhere it reads once, few, many or a size class.

TRBJ1-4 few TRBV11-2 TRBD1 CASSLNNGQGEKLFF TGTGCCAGCAGCTTAAATAATGGACAGGGGGAAAAACTGTTTTTT
TRBJ2-1 few TRBV4-2 TRBD2 CASSLSLGLAFYEQFF TGTGCCAGCAGCCTCTCCCTAGGACTAGCGTTCTATGAGCAGTTCTTC
TRBJ1-2 many TRBV29-1 - CSVASNYGYTF TGCAGCGTTGCCAGCAACTATGGCTACACCTTC
TRBJ2-3 - TRBV4-3 - CASSQSVTDTQYF TGCGCCAGCAGCCAGAGTGTCACAGATACGCAGTATTTT
TRBJ2-5 - TRBV6-6 - CASSSHAGKETQYF TGTGCCAGCAGCTCCCACGCAGGGAAAGAGACCCAGTACTTC
TRBJ1-1 - TRBV6-1 - CASSGRRDTEAFF TGTGCCAGCAGCGGGAGGAGGGACACTGAAGCTTTCTTT
TRBJ1-3 few TRBV5-4 - CASSLDPSQDGNTIYF TGTGCCAGCAGCCTGGACCCTTCCCAGGACGGAAACACCATATATTTT
TRBJ1-2 many TRBV12-2 - CARPGTGERYGYTF TGTGCAAGACCCGGGACAGGGGAGAGATATGGCTACACCTTC
TRBJ2-3 - TRBV3-1 - CASSQARSGVQYF TGTGCCAGCAGCCAAGCCCGGAGCGGCGTGCAGTATTTT
TRBJ2-3 - TRBV29-1 - CSVEGEAITSTDTQYF TGCAGCGTCGAGGGGGAAGCGATAACTAGCACAGATACGCAGTATTTT
TRBJ2-1 few TRBV5-4 - CASSLGGRDNEQFF TGTGCCAGCAGCTTGGGAGGAAGGGACAATGAGCAGTTCTTC
TRBJ2-5 many TRBV12-3/TRBV12-4 TRBD2 CASRWGGEETQYF TGTGCCAGCCGTTGGGGGGGTGAAGAGACCCAGTACTTC
TRBJ2-3 - TRBV12-5 - CASGLVLGGGTGTDTQYF TGTGCTAGTGGTTTGGTTTTGGGAGGGGGGACGGGCACAGATACGCAGTATTTT
TRBJ2-5 many TRBV5-1 - CASSFSGAISEDQYF TGCGCCAGCAGCTTTTCCGGGGCCATTAGTGAGGACCAGTACTTC
TRBJ1-1 many TRBV29-1 TRBD1 CSVGDRGVGVNTEAFF TGCAGCGTGGGGGACAGGGGGGTAGGGGTGAACACTGAAGCTTTCTTT
TRBJ1-2 few TRBV5-6 - CASSLGQNYGYTF TGTGCCAGCAGCTTAGGACAGAACTATGGCTACACCTTC
TRBJ2-5 many TRBV14 - CASSQAPGQETQYF TGTGCCAGCAGCCAAGCCCCCGGCCAAGAGACCCAGTACTTC
TRBJ2-5 few TRBV11-2 - CASSLSTGQETQYF TGTGCCAGCAGCCTATCGACTGGCCAAGAGACCCAGTACTTC
TRBJ1-2 many TRBV20-1 - CSARDRSGEYGYTF TGCAGTGCTAGAGATCGCTCAGGGGAGTATGGCTACACCTTC
TRBJ2-3 medium-sized TRBV29-1 - CSVPSNTDTQYF TGCAGCGTTCCGAGTAACACAGATACGCAGTATTTT
TRBJ2-3 - TRBV2 - CASRKGGLQADTQYF TGTGCCAGCAGAAAGGGGGGACTACAGGCAGATACGCAGTATTTT
TRBJ2-5 many TRBV5-8 - CASSLGTLPQETQYF TGTGCCAGCAGCTTGGGGACTTTGCCCCAAGAGACCCAGTACTTC
TRBJ1-2 - TRBV27 TRBD1 CASTIRAGGWDGYTF TGTGCCAGCACTATAAGAGCAGGGGGCTGGGATGGCTACACCTTC
TRBJ1-2 many TRBV6-2/TRBV6-3 - CASSSPPENYGYTF TGTGCCAGCAGTTCGCCTCCGGAAAACTATGGCTACACCTTC
TRBJ1-1 few TRBV6-2/TRBV6-3 TRBD1 CASSPNFKGQGVTEAFF TGTGCCAGCAGTCCTAACTTTAAGGGACAGGGGGTTACTGAAGCTTTCTTT